The source of this TCR beta chain is a study of OX40 agonist ivuxolimab in advanced cancers. In the study overall: Ivuxolimab was a fully human IgG2 agonistic monoclonal antibody targeting the costimulatory receptor OX40 (CD134). Of the roughly 54 patients in dose escalation, about 20 had hepatocellular carcinoma, about 15 had melanoma, 9 had renal cell carcinoma and 9 had head and neck cancer. Prior anti-PD-1, anti-PD-L1 or anti-CTLA-4 therapy was permitted, and approximately 40% of dose-escalation patients had received checkpoint inhibitors. Partial responses were achieved by three dose-escalation patients, of whom one had hepatocellular carcinoma and two had cutaneous melanoma. The dose-escalation cohort was 82.7% male with a mean age of about 60 years, ranging from about 23 to 85. The paper describes the monotherapy dose-escalation part (N = 52 patients) of the phase I trial of ivuxolimab. Peripheral TCRbeta sequencing was intended to test whether TCR sequence diversity was altered and clonal T-cell expansion was caused by ivuxolimab. Intravenous ivuxolimab was administered to patients every 2 weeks at six dose levels: 0.01, 0.1, 0.3, 1.5, 3 and 10 mg/kg.

Genomic DNA was extracted from sorted cells for sequencing of the TCRbeta CDR3 region. The immunoSEQ Assay was used to sequence the TCRbeta CDR3 regions. TCRdb took over this immuneACCESS table, retaining in-frame rearrangements with V and J assigned. Such tables are incomplete; in checked studies, under half of the missing clones stem from an unresolved V gene, and the remainder is unexplained. This sample holds roughly 25,000 clones; 75% to 85% were observed only once. In total, the top ten clones hold 2% to 2.5% of the sample. Summary of the overall study and its limitations: Low levels of normalized T-cell clonal expansion were also shown by some nonresponding patients. Partial responders in the 0.1-3.0 mg/kg groups had among the lowest normalized peripheral clonal expansion, especially among CD8+ T cells. At doses of 0.1 to 3.0 mg/kg, clonal expansion of both CD4+ and CD8+ T cells in blood was seen between baseline and week 6. After ivuxolimab, more expanded clones were found on average in CD8+ T cells than in CD4+ T cells. Antigen specificity was not determined for the clonally expanded peripheral T cells.

The trial excluded patients who had a history of autoimmune disease or were on systemic immunosuppression. Peripheral blood for TCR sequencing was drawn from every dose cohort at baseline, at cycle 4 day 1 and at cycle 7 day 1. Samples were obtained from an open-label, multicenter, first-in-human phase I dose-escalation trial of ivuxolimab. Adults with locally advanced or metastatic head and neck squamous cell, hepatocellular, melanoma or renal cell carcinoma were enrolled in the trial. Before TCR sequencing, CD4+ T cells and CD8+ T cells from peripheral blood were sorted into separate populations. Looking up the germline V gene yields CDR1 MNHEY and CDR2 SVGAGI. Spanning cysteine to phenylalanine, the CDR3 consists of 14 amino acids. The entry retains the CDR3 DNA only, 42 bases that are in frame from base 1. Trimming at the junction amounts to 7 bases on V and 2 bases on J, and the germline ends lie 13 bases apart.

Concerning this clone: Its antigen is still unknown. No base quality information exists; no much larger clone differs at one position.

The source was CD4+ or CD8+ T cells sorted from blood, collected in a trial of the OX40 agonist ivuxolimab. The chain links TRBV6-5 with TRBJ2-3; the D gene cannot be named for sure. The receptor was isolated from an adult with an advanced solid tumor such as melanoma, head and neck, liver or kidney cancer. The base sequence is TGTGCCAGCAATCGTGGACCATTCACAGATACGCAGTATTTT. The translation is CASNRGPFTDTQYF.